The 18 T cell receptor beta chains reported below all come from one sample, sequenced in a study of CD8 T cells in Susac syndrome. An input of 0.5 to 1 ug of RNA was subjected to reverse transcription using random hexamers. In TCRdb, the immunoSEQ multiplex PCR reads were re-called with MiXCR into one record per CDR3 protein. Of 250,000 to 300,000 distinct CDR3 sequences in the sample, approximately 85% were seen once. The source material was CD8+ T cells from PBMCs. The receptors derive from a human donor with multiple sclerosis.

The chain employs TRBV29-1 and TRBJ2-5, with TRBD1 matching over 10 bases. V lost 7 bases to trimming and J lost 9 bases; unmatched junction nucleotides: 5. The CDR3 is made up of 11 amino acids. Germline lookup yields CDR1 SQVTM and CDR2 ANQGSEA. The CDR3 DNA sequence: TGCAGCGCCCCGGGACAGGGGTCCCAGTACTTC. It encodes CSAPGQGSQYF.

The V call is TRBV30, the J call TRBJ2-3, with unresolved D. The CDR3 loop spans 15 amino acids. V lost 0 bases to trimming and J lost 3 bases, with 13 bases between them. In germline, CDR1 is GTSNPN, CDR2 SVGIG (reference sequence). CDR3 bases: TGTGCCTGGAGTGTACTTGACCCGTCGACAGATACGCAGTATTTT. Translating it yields CAWSVLDPSTDTQYF.

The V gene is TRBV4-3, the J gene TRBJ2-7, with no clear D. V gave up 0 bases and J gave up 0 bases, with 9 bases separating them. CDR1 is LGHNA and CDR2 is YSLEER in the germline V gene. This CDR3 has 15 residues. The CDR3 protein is CASSQEFLGSYEQYF. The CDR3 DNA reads TGCGCCAGCAGCCAAGAATTTCTAGGCTCCTACGAGCAGTACTTC.

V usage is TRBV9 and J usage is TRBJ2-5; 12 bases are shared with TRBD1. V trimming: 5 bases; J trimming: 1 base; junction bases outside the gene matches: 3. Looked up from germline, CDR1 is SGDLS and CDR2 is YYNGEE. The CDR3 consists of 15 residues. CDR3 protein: CASRRGQGAQETQYF. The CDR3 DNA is TGTGCCAGCAGGAGGGGACAGGGGGCCCAAGAGACCCAGTACTTC.

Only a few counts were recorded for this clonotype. The DNA of the CDR3 is TGTGCCAGCAGCTTGGCAGGGGGCGGCTACACCTTC. This translates into CASSLAGGGYTF. The chain employs TRBV5-4 and TRBJ1-2; TRBD1 aligns across 8 bases. J gave up 8 bases and V 0 bases, and 0 bases lay outside the gene matches. The CDR3 runs to 12 residues. Germline values: CDR1 SGHNT, CDR2 YYREEE (reference sequence).

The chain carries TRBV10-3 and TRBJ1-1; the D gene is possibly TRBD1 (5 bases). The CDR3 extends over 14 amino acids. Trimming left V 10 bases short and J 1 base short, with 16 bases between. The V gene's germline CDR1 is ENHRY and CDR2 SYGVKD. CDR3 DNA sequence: TGTGCCAGCACACAGGCCCATACGAACACTGAAGCTTTCTTT. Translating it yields CASTQAHTNTEAFF.

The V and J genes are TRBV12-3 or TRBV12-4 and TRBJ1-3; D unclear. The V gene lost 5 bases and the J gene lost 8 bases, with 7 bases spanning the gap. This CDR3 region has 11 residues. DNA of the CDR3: TGTGCCAGCAGTCCCTGGGACACCATATATTTT. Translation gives CASSPWDTIYF.

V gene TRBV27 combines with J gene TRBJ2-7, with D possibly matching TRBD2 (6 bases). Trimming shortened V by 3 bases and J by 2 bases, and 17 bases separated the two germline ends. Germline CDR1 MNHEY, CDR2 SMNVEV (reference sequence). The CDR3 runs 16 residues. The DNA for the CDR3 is TGTGCCAGCAGTTTCGCCTCCGGGACGGGGGCCTACGAGCAGTACTTC. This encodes CASSFASGTGAYEQYF.

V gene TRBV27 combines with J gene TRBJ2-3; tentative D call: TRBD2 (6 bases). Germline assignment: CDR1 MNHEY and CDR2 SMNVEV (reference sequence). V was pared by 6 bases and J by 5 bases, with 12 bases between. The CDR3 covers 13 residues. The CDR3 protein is CASSVGGIDTQYF. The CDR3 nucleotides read TGTGCCAGCAGCGTCGGGGGTATAGATACGCAGTATTTT.

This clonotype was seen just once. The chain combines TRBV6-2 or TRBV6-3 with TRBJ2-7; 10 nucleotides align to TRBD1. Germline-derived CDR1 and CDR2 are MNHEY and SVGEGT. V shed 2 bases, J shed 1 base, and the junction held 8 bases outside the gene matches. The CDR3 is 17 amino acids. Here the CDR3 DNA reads TGTGCCAGCAGTTACCCCAAGACAGGGGGCTCGTCCTACGAGCAGTACTTC. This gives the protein CASSYPKTGGSSYEQYF.

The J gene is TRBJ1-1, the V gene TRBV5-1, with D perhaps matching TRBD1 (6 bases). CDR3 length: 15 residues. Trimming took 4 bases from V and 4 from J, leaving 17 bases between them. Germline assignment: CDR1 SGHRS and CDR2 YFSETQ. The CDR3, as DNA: TGCGCCAGCAGCGGAACCTTACAGGGAGGCACTGAAGCTTTCTTT. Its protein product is CASSGTLQGGTEAFF.

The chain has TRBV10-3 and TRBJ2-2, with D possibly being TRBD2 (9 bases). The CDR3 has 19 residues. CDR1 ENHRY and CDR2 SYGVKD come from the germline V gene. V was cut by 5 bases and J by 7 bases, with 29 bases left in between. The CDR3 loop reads CAISSDRAQREAPGGELFF. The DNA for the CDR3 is TGTGCCATCAGTTCGGACAGGGCTCAGCGGGAGGCCCCAGGCGGGGAGCTGTTTTTT.

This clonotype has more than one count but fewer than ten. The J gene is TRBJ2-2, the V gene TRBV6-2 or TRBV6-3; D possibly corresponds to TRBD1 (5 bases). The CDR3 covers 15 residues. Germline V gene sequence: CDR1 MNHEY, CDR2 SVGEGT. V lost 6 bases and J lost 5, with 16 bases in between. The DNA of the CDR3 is TGTGCCAGCAGGCAGTACTCAGGGAATACCGGGGAGCTGTTTTTT. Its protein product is CASRQYSGNTGELFF.

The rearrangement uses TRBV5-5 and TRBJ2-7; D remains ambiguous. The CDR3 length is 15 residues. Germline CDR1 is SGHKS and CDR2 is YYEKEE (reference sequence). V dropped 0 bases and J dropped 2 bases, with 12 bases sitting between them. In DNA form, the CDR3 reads TGTGCCAGCAGCTTGGCCGGCGGTTTCGCCTACGAGCAGTACTTC. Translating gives CASSLAGGFAYEQYF. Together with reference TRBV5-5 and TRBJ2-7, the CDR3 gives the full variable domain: DAGVTQSPTHLIKTRGQQVTLRCSPISGHKSVSWYQQVLGQGPQFIFQYYEKEERGRGNFPDRFSARQFPNYSSELNVNALLLGDSALYLCASSLAGGFAYEQYFGPGTRLTVT.

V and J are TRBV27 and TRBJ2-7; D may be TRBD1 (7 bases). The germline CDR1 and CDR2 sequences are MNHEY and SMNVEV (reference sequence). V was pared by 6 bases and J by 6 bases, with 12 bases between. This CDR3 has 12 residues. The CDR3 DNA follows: TGTGCCAGCAGCCGACAGGGAGGCGAGCAGTACTTC. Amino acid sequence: CASSRQGGEQYF.

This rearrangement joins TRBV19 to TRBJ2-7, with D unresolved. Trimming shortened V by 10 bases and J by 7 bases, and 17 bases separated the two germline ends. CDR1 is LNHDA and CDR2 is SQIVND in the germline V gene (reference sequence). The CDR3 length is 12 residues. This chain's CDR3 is CATEDGREEQYF. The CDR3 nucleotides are TGTGCCACCGAGGACGGCCGTGAGGAGCAGTACTTC. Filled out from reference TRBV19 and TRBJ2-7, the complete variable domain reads DGGITQSPKYLFRKEGQNVTLSCEQNLNHDAMYWYRQDPGQGLRLIYYSQIVNDFQKGDIAEGYSVSREKKESFPLTVTSAQKNPTAFYLCATEDGREEQYFGPGTRLTVT.

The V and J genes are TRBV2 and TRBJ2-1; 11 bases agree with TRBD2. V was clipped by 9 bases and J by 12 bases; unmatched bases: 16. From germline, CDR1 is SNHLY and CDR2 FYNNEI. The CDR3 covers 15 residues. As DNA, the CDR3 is TGTGCCAGAACCGATCCCGGGACTAGCGGCAGGGGGCAGTTCTTC. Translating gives CARTDPGTSGRGQFF.

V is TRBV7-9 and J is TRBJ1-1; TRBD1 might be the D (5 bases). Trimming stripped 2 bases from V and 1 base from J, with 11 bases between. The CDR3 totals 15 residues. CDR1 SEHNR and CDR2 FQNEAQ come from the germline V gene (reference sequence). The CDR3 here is CASSLSLGQNTEAFF. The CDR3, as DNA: TGTGCCAGCAGCTTATCCCTCGGACAGAACACTGAAGCTTTCTTT.